This entry is about one TCR beta chain. The sample is drawn from a study of spatial heterogeneity in lung cancer. The sample's time point: sample taken at primary tumor resection. Via MiXCR, TCRdb re-called the 5' RACE reads, giving one row per CDR3 protein. The data show about 35,000 distinct CDR3 sequences, 3.1% seen once. This TCR was recovered from a male donor with early-stage non-small cell lung cancer. Sequencing used normal lung tissue next to the tumor, obtained at surgery.

The CDR3 sequence is CASSLERFGIQYF. In nucleotides, the CDR3 is TGTGCCAGCAGCTTGGAGAGGTTTGGGATTCAGTACTTC. The rearrangement uses TRBV7-2 and TRBJ2-4; no clear D. The V end lost 3 bases, the J end lost 10 bases, and 13 bases lay between the germline ends. CDR1 and CDR2 (germline): SGHTA, FQGNSA. The CDR3 spans 13 residues.